There are a few counts of the clone carrying this T cell receptor (beta chain). Its antigen is unidentified. TCRdb ran MiXCR on the 5' RACE reads and lists one entry per CDR3 protein. The profile shows around 150,000 distinct CDR3 sequences, about 17% of them singletons. This entry comes from a study of CD8 T cells in ankylosing spondylitis. General observations from the study: Ankylosing spondylitis blood appeared to be characterized by a TCR beta motif of eight highly homologous variants. Relatively scarce in peripheral blood, disease-linked clones were CD8+.

The CDR3 has 14 amino acids. J was trimmed by 7 bases and V by 8 bases; bases with no gene match: 4. The germline CDR1 and CDR2 sequences are LNHDA and SQIVND (reference sequence). This chain links TRBV19 with TRBJ2-2; 13 bases agree with TRBD2. Input material: blood, either unsorted or a sorted T cell fraction (not recorded which). The source of this sequence is a male donor with ankylosing spondylitis or in good health (not recorded which). DNA of the CDR3: TGTGCCAGTCTAAGGACTAGCGGGAGCGGGGAGCTGTTTTTT. Encoded protein: CASLRTSGSGELFF.